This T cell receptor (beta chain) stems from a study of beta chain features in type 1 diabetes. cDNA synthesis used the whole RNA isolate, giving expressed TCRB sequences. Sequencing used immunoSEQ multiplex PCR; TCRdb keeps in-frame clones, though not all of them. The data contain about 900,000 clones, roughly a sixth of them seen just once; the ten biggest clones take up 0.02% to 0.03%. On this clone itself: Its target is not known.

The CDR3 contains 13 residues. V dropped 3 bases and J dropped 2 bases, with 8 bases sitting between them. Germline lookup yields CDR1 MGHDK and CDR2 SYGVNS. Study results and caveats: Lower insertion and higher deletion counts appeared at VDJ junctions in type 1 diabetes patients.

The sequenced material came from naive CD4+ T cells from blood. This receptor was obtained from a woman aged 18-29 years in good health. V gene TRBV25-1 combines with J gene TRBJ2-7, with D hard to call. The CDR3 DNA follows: TGTGCCAGCAGTGACAGACGAGCCTACGAGCAGTACTTC. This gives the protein CASSDRRAYEQYF.